This T cell receptor beta chain was captured by sequencing in a study of liver allograft versus peripheral blood T cells. Study as a whole: Recipients' peripheral blood supplied the T cell receptor repertoires against which those in transplanted livers were compared.

V lost 3 bases, J lost 5 bases, and 6 bases stayed unmatched. In germline, CDR1 is MNHEY, CDR2 SMNVEV (reference sequence). The CDR3 consists of 15 residues. Within the sample, this clonotype is medium-sized. The antigen is undetermined. TCRdb reprocessed the reads with MiXCR, giving one entry per CDR3 protein. The sample contains just under 8,500 distinct CDR3 sequences, under 20% of which appear only once. Overall study findings and caveats: T cell receptor repertoires inside liver allografts reportedly differed from those in peripheral blood.

The V and J genes are TRBV27 and TRBJ2-2; 7 bases fit TRBD2. The source is a human patient who had a liver transplant. The T cells may come from the graft donor. CDR3: CASSFRGRGTGELFF. CDR3 DNA sequence: TGTGCCAGCAGTTTCCGCGGGAGAGGAACCGGGGAGCTGTTTTTT.